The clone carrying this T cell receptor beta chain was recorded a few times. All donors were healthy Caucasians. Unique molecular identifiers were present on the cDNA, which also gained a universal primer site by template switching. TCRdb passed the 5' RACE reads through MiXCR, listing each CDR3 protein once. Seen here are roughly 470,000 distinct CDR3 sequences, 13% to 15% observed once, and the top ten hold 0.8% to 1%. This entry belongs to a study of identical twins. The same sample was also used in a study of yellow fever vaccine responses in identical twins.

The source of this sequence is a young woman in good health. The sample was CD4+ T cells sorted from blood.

This CDR3 reads CASSYGGTRATDTQYF. In DNA, the CDR3 is TGTGCCAGCAGTTACGGGGGGACAAGAGCCACAGATACGCAGTATTTT. The chain joins TRBV6-5 to TRBJ2-3, with D perhaps given as TRBD1 or TRBD2 (6 bases each). CDR1 MNHEY and CDR2 SVGAGI come from the germline V gene. The CDR3 extends over 16 amino acids. Trimming removed 2 bases at V and 2 bases at J, with 14 bases between.